This entry concerns a single T cell receptor beta chain. The sample comes from a study of cytomegalovirus exposure and HLA in healthy donors. Primers for the PCR totalled 60 Vbeta and 13 Jbeta. Only in-frame clones appear in the TCRdb table, and some are missing; sequencing was by immunoSEQ multiplex PCR. The table shows 96,000 or so clones, with approximately 74% occurring only once. The CDR3 covers 15 residues. The V gene lost 1 base and the J gene lost 8 bases, with 17 bases spanning the gap. CDR1 and CDR2 from the germline V gene are SGHTA and FQGNSA. The chain joins TRBV7-2 to TRBJ1-2; TRBD1 is a possible D gene (6 bases). Sequencing was carried out using PBMCs. The sequence came from a female donor in good health and CMV-seropositive. This chain's CDR3 is CASSLGGSPRGGYTF. In DNA form, the CDR3 reads TGTGCCAGCAGCTTAGGAGGCAGTCCGAGGGGGGGCTACACCTTC.